This note documents a single T cell receptor (beta chain) sequence. Antigen: not known. The sample comes from a study of CD8+ T cells in alopecia areata. Study background: Tofacitinib administration to treated patients was oral, at 5 to 10 mg twice daily. General observations from the study: Scalp clonality and expanded CD8+ clones among the top 100 fell significantly with tofacitinib. Scalp sample data also include resident alphabeta T cells from normal skin.

Germline CDR1 is SNHLY and CDR2 is FYNNEI. Trimming stripped 4 bases from V and 10 bases from J, with 19 bases between. The CDR3 spans 14 residues. Reverse transcribed after extraction, RNA yielded cDNA as the sequencing template. Profiling relied on immunoSEQ multiplex PCR, and the TCRdb table lists in-frame clones only, not all of them. The table shows roughly 98,000 clones, with 60% to 65% occurring only once. The treatment is: oral pan-JAK inhibitor, 5-10 mg twice daily. The receptor was derived from a human donor with alopecia areata. The starting material was CD8+ T cells sorted from blood, obtained at week 4, from a patient treated with tofacitinib. The chain has TRBV2 and TRBJ1-1; D gene unclear. DNA of the CDR3: TGTGCCAGCAGTGGCGATGACATCTCGTTGCGAGCTTTCTTT. Its translation: CASSGDDISLRAFF. The entire variable domain, with the rest obtained from reference TRBV2 and TRBJ1-1, is as follows: EPEVTQTPSHQVTQMGQEVILRCVPISNHLYFYWYRQILGQKVEFLVSFYNNEISEKSEIFDDQFSVERPDGSNFTLKIRSTKLEDSAMYFCASSGDDISLRAFFGQGTRLTVV.